The subject of this entry is one TCR beta chain. PCR amplification relied on 60 Vbeta primers (plus 13 Jbeta primers). Profiled with immunoSEQ multiplex PCR; TCRdb holds only in-frame clones, not every one. This table holds about 160,000 clones, roughly 85% found once. These data originate in a study of cytomegalovirus exposure and HLA in healthy donors. Germline lookup yields CDR1 KGHSH and CDR2 LQKENI. The CDR3 extends over 14 amino acids. J lost 6 bases, V lost 5 bases, and 5 bases had no gene match. The rearrangement uses TRBV18 and TRBJ2-7; 12 bases are a match to TRBD1. This TCR came from a man between 18 and 35 years old in good health and CMV-seropositive. What was sequenced was PBMCs. The CDR3 nucleotides read TGTGCCAGCTCAAGGGGACAGGGGGCGTCCGAGCAGTACTTC. It translates to CASSRGQGASEQYF.